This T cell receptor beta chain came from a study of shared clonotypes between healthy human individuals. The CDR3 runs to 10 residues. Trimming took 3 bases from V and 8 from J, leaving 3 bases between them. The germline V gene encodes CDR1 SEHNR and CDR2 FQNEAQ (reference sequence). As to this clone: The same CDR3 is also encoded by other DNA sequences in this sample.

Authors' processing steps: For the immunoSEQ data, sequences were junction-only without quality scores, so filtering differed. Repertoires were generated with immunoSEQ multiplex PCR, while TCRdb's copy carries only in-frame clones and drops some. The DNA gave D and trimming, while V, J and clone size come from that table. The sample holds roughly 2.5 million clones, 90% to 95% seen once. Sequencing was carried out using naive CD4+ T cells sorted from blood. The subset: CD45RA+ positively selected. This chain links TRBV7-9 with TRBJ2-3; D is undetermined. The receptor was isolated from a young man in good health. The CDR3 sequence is CASSFGTQYF. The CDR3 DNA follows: TGTGCCAGCAGCTTCGGTACGCAGTATTTT.